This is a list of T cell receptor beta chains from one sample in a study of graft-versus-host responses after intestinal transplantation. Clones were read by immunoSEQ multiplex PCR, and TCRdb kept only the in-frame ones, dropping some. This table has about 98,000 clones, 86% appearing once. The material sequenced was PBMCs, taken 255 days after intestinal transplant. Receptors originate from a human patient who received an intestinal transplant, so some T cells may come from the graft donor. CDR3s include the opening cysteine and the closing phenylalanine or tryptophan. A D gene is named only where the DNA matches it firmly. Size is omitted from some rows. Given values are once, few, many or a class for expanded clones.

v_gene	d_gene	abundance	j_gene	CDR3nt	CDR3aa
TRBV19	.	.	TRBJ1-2	TGTGCCAGTAATCTTCCCGGGGCGGACTATGGCTACACCTTC	CASNLPGADYGYTF
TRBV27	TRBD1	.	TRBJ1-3	TGTGCCAGCAGTAAAGGGACAGCCTCTGGAAACACCATATATTTT	CASSKGTASGNTIYF
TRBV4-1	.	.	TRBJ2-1	TGCGCCAGCAGTCTAAGAGAGGGAAACCATGAGCAGTTCTTC	CASSLREGNHEQFF
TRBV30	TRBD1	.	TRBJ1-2	TGTGCCTTATGGACAGGGAGGAGGAGAACTAAGTATGGCTACACCTTC	CALWTGRRRTKYGYTF
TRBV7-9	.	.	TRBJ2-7	TGTGCCAGCCACCCGGGTACACAGGGCTACGAGCAGTACTTC	CASHPGTQGYEQYF
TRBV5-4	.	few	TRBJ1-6	TGTGCCAGCAGCTTGGACAGCCATAATTCACCCCTCCACTTT	CASSLDSHNSPLHF
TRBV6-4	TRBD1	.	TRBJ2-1	TGTGCCAGCAGTTACACAGGGGGCGATGAGCAGTTCTTC	CASSYTGGDEQFF
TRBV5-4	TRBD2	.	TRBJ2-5	TGTGCCAGCAGCTTTAGGCGGGAGGACGACCAAGAGACCCAGTACTTC	CASSFRREDDQETQYF
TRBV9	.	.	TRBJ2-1	TGTGCCAGCAGCGTAAGGCAGGATGAGCAGTTCTTC	CASSVRQDEQFF
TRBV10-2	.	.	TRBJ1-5	TGCGCCAGCGGGAGGCCAGAAGGTGGAAGTCAGCCCCAGCATTTT	CASGRPEGGSQPQHF
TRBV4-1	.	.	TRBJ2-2	TGCGCCAGCAGCCAAGATATACAATTCACCGGGGAGCTGTTTTTT	CASSQDIQFTGELFF
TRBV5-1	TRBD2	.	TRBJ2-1	TGCGCCAGCAGCTTGAGTATTAGCGGGAGCGGTGAGCAGTTCTTC	CASSLSISGSGEQFF